The clone carrying this T cell receptor (beta chain) was counted ten times or more. Its target is unknown. Unmatched junction bases numbered 9, after V lost 5 bases and J lost 3 bases. This CDR3 has 15 residues. Germline values: CDR1 SEHNR, CDR2 FQNEAQ (reference sequence). Axillary draining lymph nodes of breast cancer patients supplied the node samples. TCRdb re-called the multiplex PCR reads through MiXCR, storing one row per CDR3 protein. The data hold approximately 90,000 distinct CDR3 sequences, with over 25% observed a single time. This entry belongs to a study of breast tumors, draining lymph nodes, adjacent tissues. Study-level results: Compared with basal-like, luminal-like tumors shared significantly more repertoire with nontumor tissue.

The chain has TRBV7-9 and TRBJ2-7; 8 bases align to TRBD1. The clonotype originates from a female donor with breast cancer. Some clones in this sample may be carry-over from other donors' samples. Specimen: axillary lymph node tissue. CDR3 nucleotides: TGTGCCAGCAGCCCTCGCCAGGGGGCGGGCTACGAGCAGTACTTC. This encodes CASSPRQGAGYEQYF.